The clone carrying this T cell receptor beta chain occurred many times. The antigen remains undetermined. This sample is drawn from a study of post-analysis software for immune sequencing data. Study summary: As for disease course, relapsing-remitting, secondary progressive and progressive-relapsing multiple sclerosis were all included.

Germline values: CDR1 MNHEY, CDR2 SMNVEV (reference sequence). Trimming removed 4 bases from V and 5 bases from J; junction bases left unmatched: 5. The CDR3 length is 14 residues. TCR beta libraries were prepared from cDNA with unique molecular identifiers. TCRdb reanalysed the PCR reads using MiXCR and keeps one entry per CDR3 protein. The repertoire holds about 200,000 distinct CDR3 sequences, with 29% as singletons. Findings of the study overall: Patients used a handful of TRBV segments, including TRBV5-6, TRBV5-1 and TRBV20-1, more often than controls. Versus controls, multiple sclerosis patients showed significantly lower diversity (normalized Chao1).

This TCR derives from a girl younger than 18 with multiple sclerosis. The genes are TRBV27 and TRBJ2-3; 8 nucleotides match TRBD1. The sequenced material came from blood. CDR3 residues: CASSSRDRRDTQYF. The CDR3 coding sequence is TGTGCCAGCAGTTCCCGGGACAGGAGAGATACGCAGTATTTT.